This TCR beta chain was captured in a study of T cell clonality in common variable immunodeficiency. Here immunoSEQ multiplex PCR was the method, and the copy in TCRdb shows in-frame clones only, minus some. The sample is made up of around 57,000 clones, none counted only once. This clone has a count of ten or more. The CDR3 end lies 3 residues beyond the end of the read and is filled in from the germline J gene. CDR3 length: 15 residues. Germline CDR1 reads LNHNV; CDR2 reads YYDKDF (reference sequence). V lost 2 bases to trimming and J lost 7 bases; unmatched junction nucleotides: 5. This clonotype originated in a person aged 18 to 69 in good health. Sequencing used peripheral blood mononuclear cells. V usage is TRBV15 and J usage is TRBJ2-3, with 11 bases aligning to TRBD2. CDR3 DNA, as far as it was read: TGTGCCACCAGCAGACCAACTAGCGGGGGTAATACG. Residues: CATSRPTSGGNT. The whole CDR3 is CATSRPTSGGNTQYF.